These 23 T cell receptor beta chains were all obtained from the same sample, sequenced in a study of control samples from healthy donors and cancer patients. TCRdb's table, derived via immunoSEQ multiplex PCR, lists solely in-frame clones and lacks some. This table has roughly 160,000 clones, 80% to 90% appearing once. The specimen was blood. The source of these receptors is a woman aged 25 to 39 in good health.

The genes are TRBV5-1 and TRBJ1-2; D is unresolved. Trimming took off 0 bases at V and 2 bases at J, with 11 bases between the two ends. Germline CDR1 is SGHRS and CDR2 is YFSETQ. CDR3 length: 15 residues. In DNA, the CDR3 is TGCGCCAGCAGCTTGGTGAGGCCGGAGAACTATGGCTACACCTTC. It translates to CASSLVRPENYGYTF. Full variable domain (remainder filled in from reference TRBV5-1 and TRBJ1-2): KAGVTQTPRYLIKTRGQQVTLSCSPISGHRSVSWYQQTPGQGLQFLFEYFSETQRNKGNFPGRFSGRQFSNSRSEMNVSTLELGDSALYLCASSLVRPENYGYTFGSGTRLTVV.

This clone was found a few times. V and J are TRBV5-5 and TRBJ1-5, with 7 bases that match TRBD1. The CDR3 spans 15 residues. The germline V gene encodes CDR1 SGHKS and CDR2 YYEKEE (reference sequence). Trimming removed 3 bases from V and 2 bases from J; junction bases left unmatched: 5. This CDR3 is CASSSGGWGNQPQHF. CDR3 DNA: TGTGCCAGCAGCTCAGGGGGATGGGGCAATCAGCCCCAGCATTTT. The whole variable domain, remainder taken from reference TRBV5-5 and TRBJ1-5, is DAGVTQSPTHLIKTRGQQVTLRCSPISGHKSVSWYQQVLGQGPQFIFQYYEKEERGRGNFPDRFSARQFPNYSSELNVNALLLGDSALYLCASSSGGWGNQPQHFGDGTRLSIL.

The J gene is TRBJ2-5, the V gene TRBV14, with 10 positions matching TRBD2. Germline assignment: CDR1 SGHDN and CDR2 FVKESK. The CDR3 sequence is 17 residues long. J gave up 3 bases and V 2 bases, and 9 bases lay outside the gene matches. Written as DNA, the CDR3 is TGTGCCAGCAGCCAATTAGCGGGGGGAGTAAAGAAAGAGACCCAGTACTTC. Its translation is CASSQLAGGVKKETQYF.

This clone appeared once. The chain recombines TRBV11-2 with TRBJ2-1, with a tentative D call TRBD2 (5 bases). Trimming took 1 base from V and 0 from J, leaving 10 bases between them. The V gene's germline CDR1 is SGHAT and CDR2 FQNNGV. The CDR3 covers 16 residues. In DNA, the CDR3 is TGTGCCAGCAGCTTAGTGGCGCGGGTCTCCTACAATGAGCAGTTCTTC. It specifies CASSLVARVSYNEQFF.

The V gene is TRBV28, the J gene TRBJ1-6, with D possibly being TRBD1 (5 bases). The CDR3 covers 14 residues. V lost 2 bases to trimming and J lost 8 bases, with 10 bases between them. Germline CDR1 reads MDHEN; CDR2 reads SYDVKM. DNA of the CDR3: TGTGCCAGCAGTTTAAGCAGGGTAGATTCACCCCTCCACTTT. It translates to CASSLSRVDSPLHF.

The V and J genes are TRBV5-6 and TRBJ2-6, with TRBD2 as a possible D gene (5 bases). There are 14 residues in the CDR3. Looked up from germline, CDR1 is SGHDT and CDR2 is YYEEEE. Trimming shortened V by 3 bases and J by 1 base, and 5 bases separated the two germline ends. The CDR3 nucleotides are TGTGCCAGCAGCTGGAGGTCTGGGGCCAACGTCCTGACTTTC. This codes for CASSWRSGANVLTF. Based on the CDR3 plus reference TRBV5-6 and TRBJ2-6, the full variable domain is DAGVTQSPTHLIKTRGQQVTLRCSPKSGHDTVSWYQQALGQGPQFIFQYYEEEERQRGNFPDRFSGHQFPNYSSELNVNALLLGDSALYLCASSWRSGANVLTFGAGSRLTVL.

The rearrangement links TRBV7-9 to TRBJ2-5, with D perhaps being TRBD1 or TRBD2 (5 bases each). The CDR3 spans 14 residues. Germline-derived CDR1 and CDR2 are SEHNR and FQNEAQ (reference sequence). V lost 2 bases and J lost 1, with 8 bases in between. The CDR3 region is CASSLSGTQETQYF. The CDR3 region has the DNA TGTGCCAGCAGCTTATCTGGGACCCAAGAGACCCAGTACTTC.

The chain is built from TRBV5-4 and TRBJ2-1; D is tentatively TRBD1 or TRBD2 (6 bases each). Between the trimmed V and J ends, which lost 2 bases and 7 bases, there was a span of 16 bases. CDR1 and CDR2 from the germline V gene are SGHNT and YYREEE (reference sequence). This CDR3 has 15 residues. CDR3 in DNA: TGTGCCAGCAGCTTTGATAGCGGAGGGGGAAATGAGCAGTTCTTC. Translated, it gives CASSFDSGGGNEQFF.

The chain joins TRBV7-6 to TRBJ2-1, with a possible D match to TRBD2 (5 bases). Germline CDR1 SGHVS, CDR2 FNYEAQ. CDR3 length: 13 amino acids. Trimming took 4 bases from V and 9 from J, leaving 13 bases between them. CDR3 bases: TGTGCCAGCAGCTCGGACGTGGGGAGTGAGCAGTTCTTC. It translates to CASSSDVGSEQFF.

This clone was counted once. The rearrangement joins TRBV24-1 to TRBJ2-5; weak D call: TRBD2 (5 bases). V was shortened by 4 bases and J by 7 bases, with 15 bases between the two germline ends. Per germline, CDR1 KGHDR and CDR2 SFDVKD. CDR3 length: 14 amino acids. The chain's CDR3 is CATSDRTGLPTQYF. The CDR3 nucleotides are TGTGCCACCAGTGACCGGACTGGGCTCCCGACCCAGTACTTC.

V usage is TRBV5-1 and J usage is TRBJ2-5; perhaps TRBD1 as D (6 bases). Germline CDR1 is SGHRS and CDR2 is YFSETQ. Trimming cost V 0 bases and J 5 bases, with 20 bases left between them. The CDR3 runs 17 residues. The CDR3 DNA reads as TGCGCCAGCAGCTTGGATATGAGTGTGGGGGCTGGGGAGACCCAGTACTTC. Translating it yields CASSLDMSVGAGETQYF.

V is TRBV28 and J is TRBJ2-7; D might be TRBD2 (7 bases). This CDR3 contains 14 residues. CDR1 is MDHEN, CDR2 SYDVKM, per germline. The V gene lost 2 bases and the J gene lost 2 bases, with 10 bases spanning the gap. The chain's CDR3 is CASSLGGAAYEQYF. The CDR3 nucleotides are TGTGCCAGCAGTTTAGGGGGGGCCGCCTACGAGCAGTACTTC.

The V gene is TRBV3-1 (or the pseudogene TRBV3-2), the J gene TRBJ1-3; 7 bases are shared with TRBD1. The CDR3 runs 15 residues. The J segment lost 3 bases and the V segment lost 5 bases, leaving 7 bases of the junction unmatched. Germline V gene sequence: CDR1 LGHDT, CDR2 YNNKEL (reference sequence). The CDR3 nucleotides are TGTGCCAGCAGCACCCAGGGACAGTTTGGAAACACCATATATTTT. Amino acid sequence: CASSTQGQFGNTIYF.

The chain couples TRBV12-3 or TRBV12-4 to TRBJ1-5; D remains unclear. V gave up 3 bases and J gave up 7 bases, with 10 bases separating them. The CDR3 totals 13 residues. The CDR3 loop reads CASSLWANQPQHF. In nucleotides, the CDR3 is TGTGCCAGCAGTTTGTGGGCTAACCAGCCCCAGCATTTT.

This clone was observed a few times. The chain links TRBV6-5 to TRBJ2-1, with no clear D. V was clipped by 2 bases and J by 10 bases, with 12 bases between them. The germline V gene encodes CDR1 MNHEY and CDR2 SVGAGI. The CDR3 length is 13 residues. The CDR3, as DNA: TGTGCCAGCAGTTACGAGCTTGACACCGAGCAGTTCTTC. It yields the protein CASSYELDTEQFF.

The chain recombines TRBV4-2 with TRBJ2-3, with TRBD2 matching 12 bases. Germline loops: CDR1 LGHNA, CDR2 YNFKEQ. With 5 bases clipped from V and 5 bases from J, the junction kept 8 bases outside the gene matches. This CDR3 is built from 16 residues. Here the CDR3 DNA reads TGTGCCAGCAGCTCCTGGACTAGCGGGGTAGGAGATACGCAGTATTTT. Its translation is CASSSWTSGVGDTQYF.

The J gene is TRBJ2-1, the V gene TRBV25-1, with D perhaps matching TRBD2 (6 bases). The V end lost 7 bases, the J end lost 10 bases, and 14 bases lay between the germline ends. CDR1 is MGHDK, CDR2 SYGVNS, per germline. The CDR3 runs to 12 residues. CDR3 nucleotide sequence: TGTGCCAGCACGGGACTGGCTGTAGAGCAGTTCTTC. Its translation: CASTGLAVEQFF.

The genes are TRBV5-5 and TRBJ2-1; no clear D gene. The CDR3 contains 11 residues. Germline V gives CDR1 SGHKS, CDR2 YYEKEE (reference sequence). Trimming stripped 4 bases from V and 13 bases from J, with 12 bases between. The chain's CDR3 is CASSLGIDQFF. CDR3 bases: TGTGCCAGCAGCCTGGGAATTGACCAGTTCTTC. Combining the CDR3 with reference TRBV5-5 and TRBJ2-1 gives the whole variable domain DAGVTQSPTHLIKTRGQQVTLRCSPISGHKSVSWYQQVLGQGPQFIFQYYEKEERGRGNFPDRFSARQFPNYSSELNVNALLLGDSALYLCASSLGIDQFFGPGTRLTVL.

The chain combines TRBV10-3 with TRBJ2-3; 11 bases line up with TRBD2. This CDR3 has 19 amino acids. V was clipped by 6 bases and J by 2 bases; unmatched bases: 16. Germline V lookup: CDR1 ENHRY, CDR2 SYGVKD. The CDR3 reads CAIRDLAGGPVSDTDTQYF. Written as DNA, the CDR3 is TGTGCCATCAGAGACTTAGCGGGGGGGCCAGTTTCCGACACAGATACGCAGTATTTT.

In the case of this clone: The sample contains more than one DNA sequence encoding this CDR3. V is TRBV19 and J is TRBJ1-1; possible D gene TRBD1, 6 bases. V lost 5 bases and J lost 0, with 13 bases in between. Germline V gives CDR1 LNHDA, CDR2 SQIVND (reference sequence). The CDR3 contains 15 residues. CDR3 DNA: TGTGCCAGTAGTCCCGGGGGGCGGATGAACACTGAAGCTTTCTTT. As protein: CASSPGGRMNTEAFF.

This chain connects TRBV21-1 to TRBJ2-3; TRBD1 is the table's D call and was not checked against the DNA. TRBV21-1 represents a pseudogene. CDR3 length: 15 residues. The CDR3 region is CASSRGQGYTDTQYF. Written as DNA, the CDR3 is TGTGCCAGCAGCAGGGGACAGGGATACACAGATACGCAGTATTTT.

The CDR3 here is CASSQPGLTHGGGYTF. For the CDR3, the DNA is TGTGCCAGCAGCCAGCCCGGGCTAACCCACGGCGGTGGCTACACCTTC. This chain links TRBV3-1 (or the pseudogene TRBV3-2) with TRBJ1-2; D uncertain. The CDR3 extends over 16 amino acids. Germline V lookup: CDR1 LGHDT, CDR2 YNNKEL (reference sequence). Trimming removed 3 bases at V and 7 bases at J, with 21 bases between.

CDR3 DNA: TGTGCCAGCAGTTTAACCCCCAGCGGGAGTTACGAGCAGTACTTC. Its protein product is CASSLTPSGSYEQYF. The gene calls are TRBV28 and TRBJ2-7; 8 bases align to TRBD2. V was pared by 2 bases and J by 4 bases, with 7 bases of the junction left unmatched. The length of the CDR3 is 15 residues. Germline V lookup: CDR1 MDHEN, CDR2 SYDVKM. The variable domain in full, completed from reference TRBV28 and TRBJ2-7, reads DVKVTQSSRYLVKRTGEKVFLECVQDMDHENMFWYRQDPGLGLRLIYFSYDVKMKEKGDIPEGYSVSREKKERFSLILESASTNQTSMYLCASSLTPSGSYEQYFGPGTRLTVT.